Reported below is one T cell receptor beta chain. The sample originates from a study of blood T cell repertoires in COVID-19. For the study at large: Sites in the United States, Italy and Spain provided acute and convalescent COVID-19 samples. Nucleic acid was either cDNA or gDNA, and it came from T cells, B-cell-depleted T cells, or PBMCs.

Germline CDR1 and CDR2: SGHNT and YENEEA. V lost 3 bases and J lost 0, with 9 bases in between. The CDR3 runs 15 residues. As originally analysed: For nucleated cells, counts were estimated from reference gene primer amplification. Generated by immunoSEQ multiplex PCR, the TCRdb table keeps only in-frame clones and is missing some. D and trimming were read from the DNA, whereas the V and J calls and clone size are those reported in that table. There are 150,000 to 200,000 clones in the sample; approximately 86% occur only once, and more than 6.5% lies in the top ten. The chain couples TRBV11-3 to TRBJ2-1, with D perhaps matching TRBD2 (5 bases). Source material: peripheral blood. This clonotype originated in a woman of 80 years or more in a cohort sampled during active or convalescent COVID-19. DNA of the CDR3: TGTGCCAGCAGCTTTGAGGGAAGCTCCTACAATGAGCAGTTCTTC. Protein sequence: CASSFEGSSYNEQFF.